Presented here are 26 T cell receptor beta chains from one specimen sequenced in a study of T cells in Graves' hyperthyroidism and ophthalmopathy (dated by TCRdb to between 2019 and 2020). The method behind the library was multiplex PCR. Sequencing instrument: Illumina HiSeq 2000. The TCR beta CDR3 regions were amplified from the RNA transcripts. For the first round of RT-PCR on the TCR CDR3, the HTBI primer set was used together with the Qiagen OneStep RT-PCR kit. Clones were called with MiXCR by TCRdb after fastp trimmed the public reads at Q25, and only in-frame beta chains were retained. Every distinct CDR3 protein forms one entry, paired with its most common genes and DNA. In this sample the table shows 45,000 to 75,000 distinct CDR3 sequences, approximately 50% of which occur a single time. Around 11% of the sample is in the top ten clones. The material sequenced was blood. These TCRs come from a woman under 40 with Graves' ophthalmopathy.

This clonotype was seen repeatedly, ten times or more. V gene TRBV20-1 combines with J gene TRBJ1-3, with 7 nucleotides matching TRBD1. With 1 base clipped from V and 6 bases from J, the junction kept 6 bases outside the gene matches. This CDR3 comprises 14 residues. The germline V gene encodes CDR1 DFQATT and CDR2 SNEGSKA (reference sequence). This CDR3 is CSARGGTDENTIYF. The DNA of the CDR3 is TGCAGTGCTAGAGGCGGGACAGATGAAAACACCATATATTTT.

Only one count was recorded for this clonotype. The junction departs from the called germline gene at one end, perhaps through a read error. This chain connects TRBV5-6 to TRBJ1-1; D is ambiguous. Looked up from germline, CDR1 is SGHDT and CDR2 is YYEEEE. CDR3 length: 14 residues. The CDR3 DNA reads TGTGCCAGCAGCTTAACGGGCATGAACACTGAAGCTGTCTTT. Amino acid sequence: CASSLTGMNTEAVF.

Details on this clonotype: In this CDR3 the conserved last residue, phenylalanine or tryptophan, is missing, so a read error is likely. No DNA is shown, since the ends of the CDR3 on it are uncertain; the CDR3 is the one TCRdb lists. The genes are TRBV7-2 and TRBJ2-7; the table's D call TRBD2 went unverified against the DNA. The CDR3 sequence runs 8 residues, both termini included. The germline V gene encodes CDR1 SGHTA and CDR2 FQGNSA. The CDR3 region is CASSRRTS.

In this sample, this clonotype turned up many times. V gene TRBV30 combines with J gene TRBJ1-5, with D possibly being TRBD1 (5 bases). Trimming took 0 bases from V and 5 from J, leaving 11 bases between them. This CDR3 comprises 14 residues. CDR1 is GTSNPN and CDR2 is SVGIG in the germline V gene (reference sequence). CDR3 amino acids: CAWSVSRGDQPQHF. DNA of the CDR3: TGTGCCTGGAGTGTGTCAAGGGGTGATCAGCCCCAGCATTTT.

This clonotype was counted at least ten times. It may be a read error: a sequence one base away is much more abundant. The J gene is TRBJ2-7, the V gene TRBV7-9; tentatively, D is TRBD1 or TRBD2 (5 bases each). Trimming took 5 bases from V and 3 from J, leaving 11 bases between them. CDR3 length: 13 residues. Per germline, CDR1 SEHNR and CDR2 FQNEAQ (reference sequence). The CDR3 sequence is CASSARGSYEQYF. DNA for the CDR3: TGTGCCAGCAGCGCCCGGGGCAGCTACGAGCAGTACTTC.

About this clonotype: One base away lies a much larger clone, so this may be a sequencing read error. V and J are TRBV4-2 and TRBJ2-7, with 11 nucleotides matching TRBD2. Per the germline V gene, CDR1 is LGHNA and CDR2 is YNFKEQ. With 4 bases clipped from V and 2 bases from J, the junction kept 10 bases outside the gene matches. The CDR3 runs 17 residues. The CDR3: CASSPRLALAGAYEQYF. The CDR3 coding sequence is TGTGCCAGCAGCCCGCGGTTAGCACTAGCGGGGGCCTACGAGCAGTACTTC.

V is TRBV2 and J is TRBJ1-1; maybe TRBD1 (6 bases). This CDR3 region has 15 residues. The V gene's germline CDR1 is SNHLY and CDR2 FYNNEI. Trimming took 6 bases from V and 4 from J, leaving 18 bases between them. CDR3 nucleotides: TGTGCCAGCAGCCCCCTGGGGGCAACGGGCACTGAAGCTTTCTTT. Protein: CASSPLGATGTEAFF.

This clonotype appeared many times. The chain carries TRBV20-1 and TRBJ2-7, with TRBD2 identical over 7 bases. This CDR3 is 14 amino acids long. From germline, CDR1 is DFQATT and CDR2 SNEGSKA (reference sequence). The V segment lost 0 bases and the J segment 1 base; nucleotides outside the gene matches: 3. The CDR3 is CSAREPRGSYEQYF. CDR3 nucleotides: TGCAGTGCTAGAGAACCGCGGGGGTCCTACGAGCAGTACTTC.

A remark on this clonotype: A much larger clone lies a single base off, so this may be a read error. Since the CDR3 does not end with the conserved phenylalanine or tryptophan, this likely comes from a read error. The DNA is left out, because the CDR3 cannot be placed on it with certainty; the CDR3 is given as TCRdb lists it. The chain has TRBV12-2 and TRBJ2-3; the tabulated D call, TRBD1, remains unverified against the DNA. TRBV12-2 is designated a pseudogene. Inclusive of both ends, the CDR3 amounts to 17 amino acids. CDR3: CASRLVGQNRYTDTQYL.

This clonotype is medium-sized within its sample. This chain connects TRBV24-1 to TRBJ1-2; tentative D call: TRBD1 (5 bases). Germline V CDR1 and CDR2: KGHDR, SFDVKD. The CDR3 loop spans 14 amino acids. V gave up 3 bases and J gave up 0 bases, with 7 bases separating them. The CDR3 reads CATSDETANYGYTF. DNA of the CDR3: TGTGCCACCAGTGATGAGACAGCTAACTATGGCTACACCTTC.

This clonotype was seen ten or more times. The rearrangement joins TRBV5-1 to TRBJ1-4, with TRBD1 as a possible D gene (6 bases). V dropped 0 bases and J dropped 2 bases, with 8 bases sitting between them. The CDR3 totals 15 residues. Germline V gene data show CDR1 as SGHRS and CDR2 as YFSETQ. The CDR3 region has the DNA TGCGCCAGCAGCTTGGGGGGGCAGACTAATGAAAAACTGTTTTTT. It encodes CASSLGGQTNEKLFF.

This clonotype is a singleton in its sample. An end of the junction differs from the germline gene, which may be a read error. The V and J genes are TRBV5-6 and TRBJ2-1; perhaps D is TRBD1 or TRBD2 (5 bases each). CDR1 and CDR2 (germline): SGHDT, YYEEEE. CDR3 length: 16 residues. CDR3 in amino acids: CATRSRGQGRVNGQFF. CDR3 DNA sequence: TGTGCCACCAGGAGCCGAGGGCAGGGAAGGGTCAATGGGCAGTTCTTC. Combining the CDR3 with reference TRBV5-6 and TRBJ2-1 gives the whole variable domain DAGVTQSPTHLIKTRGQQVTLRCSPKSGHDTVSWYQQALGQGPQFIFQYYEEEERQRGNFPDRFSGHQFPNYSSELNVNALLLGDSALYLCATRSRGQGRVNGQFFGPGTRLTVL.

This chain links TRBV3-1 with TRBJ1-1; D remains ambiguous. Germline V gene sequence: CDR1 LGHDT, CDR2 YNNKEL (reference sequence). This CDR3 comprises 13 residues. Trimming stripped 3 bases from V and 9 bases from J, with 14 bases between. In nucleotides, the CDR3 is TGTGCCAGCAGCCAGGAGAGTTTCAGTAAAGCTTTCTTT. Protein sequence: CASSQESFSKAFF.

This clonotype was counted ten times or more. The chain combines TRBV3-1 with TRBJ1-3; D is undetermined. The germline V gene has CDR1 LGHDT and CDR2 YNNKEL (reference sequence). This CDR3 comprises 15 residues. V dropped 1 base and J dropped 1 base, with 8 bases sitting between them. CDR3: CASSQGTRSGNTIYF. The CDR3 region has the DNA TGTGCCAGCAGCCAAGGGACGAGATCTGGAAACACCATATATTTT.

About this clonotype itself: The missing conserved phenylalanine or tryptophan at the end of this CDR3 makes a read error likely. The V and J genes are TRBV3-1 and TRBJ1-1; D unclear. This CDR3 is 14 amino acids long. V lost 2 bases to trimming and J lost 0 bases, with 7 bases between them. In germline, CDR1 is LGHDT, CDR2 YNNKEL (reference sequence). CDR3: CASSQLGMNTEAFL. Written as DNA, the CDR3 is TGTGCCAGCAGCCAACTGGGCATGAACACTGAAGCTTTCCTT.

In this sample, this clonotype turned up once. The J gene is TRBJ1-5, the V gene TRBV20-1; 7 bases are a match to TRBD1. The V gene's germline CDR1 is DFQATT and CDR2 SNEGSKA (reference sequence). Germline trimming cut 6 bases from V and 2 bases from J; bases unmatched to any gene: 16. The CDR3 contains 17 residues. This chain's CDR3 is CSARQGSNRAGNQPQHF. In DNA form, the CDR3 reads TGCAGTGCCCGACAGGGCTCGAACAGGGCTGGCAATCAGCCCCAGCATTTT.

CDR3 DNA: TGCAGTGCTAGAGAAGGGACAGGGGGAGGTTATGGTGAGCAGTATTTT. It codes for CSAREGTGGGYGEQYF. V is TRBV20-1 and J is TRBJ2-3; 11 nucleotides match TRBD1. The V and J ends lost 0 bases and 11 bases, in that order; junction bases with no gene match: 13. The germline V gene encodes CDR1 DFQATT and CDR2 SNEGSKA (reference sequence). The CDR3 extends over 16 amino acids.

The V and J genes are TRBV9 and TRBJ2-7, with 14 bases identical to TRBD2. The CDR3 is 15 residues long. CDR1 SGDLS and CDR2 YYNGEE come from the germline V gene. V was pared by 3 bases and J by 7 bases, with 6 bases of the junction left unmatched. CDR3 nucleotides: TGTGCCAGCAGCGCGACTAGCGGGGGGGACAATGAGCAGTACTTC. This codes for CASSATSGGDNEQYF. The full variable domain, in which reference TRBV9 and TRBJ2-7 provide the parts outside the CDR3, is DSGVTQTPKHLITATGQRVTLRCSPRSGDLSVYWYQQSLDQGLQFLIQYYNGEERAKGNILERFSAQQFPDLHSELNLSSLELGDSALYFCASSATSGGDNEQYFGPGTRLTVT.

Of note for this clonotype: At one end the junction does not follow the germline gene, possibly because of a read error. The rearrangement links TRBV5-1 to TRBJ2-3; 9 nucleotides line up with TRBD1. Germline lookup yields CDR1 SGHRS and CDR2 YFSETQ. The CDR3 extends over 15 amino acids. This chain's CDR3 is CASSRTGAGADTQYF. In DNA form, the CDR3 reads TGTGCCAGCAGCCGGACAGGGGCTGGGGCAGATACGCAGTACTTT.

This clonotype appeared a few times. The chain couples TRBV7-7 to TRBJ2-7; 10 bases fit TRBD2. The CDR3 is 13 residues long. Germline V gene sequence: CDR1 SSHAT, CDR2 FNYEAQ (reference sequence). Here the CDR3 DNA reads TGTGCTAGAGAAAGCGGGAGGGCTGACGAGCAGTACTTC. Amino acids: CARESGRADEQYF.

CDR3 nucleotides: TGTGCCATCAGTGAGTCGATGAGGGGGCAAGGCACTGAAGCTTTCTTT. As protein: CAISESMRGQGTEAFF. The chain employs TRBV10-3 and TRBJ1-1; TRBD1 agrees at 7 bases. Germline values: CDR1 ENHRY, CDR2 SYGVKD. Germline trimming cut 0 bases from V and 4 bases from J; bases unmatched to any gene: 8. This CDR3 contains 16 residues.

Only one count was recorded for this clonotype. The V call is TRBV5-4, the J call TRBJ1-6, with D possibly matching TRBD1 (6 bases). The CDR3 is made up of 16 amino acids. V lost 4 bases and J lost 5, with 16 bases in between. The germline gives CDR1 SGHNT, CDR2 YYREEE (reference sequence). The CDR3 loop is CASSLRAGADNSPLHF. The DNA of the CDR3 is TGTGCCAGCAGCCTCCGAGCGGGGGCGGATAATTCACCCCTCCACTTT.

The chain recombines TRBV2 with TRBJ2-3; D ambiguous. V was clipped by 6 bases and J by 0 bases, with 10 bases between them. The germline gives CDR1 SNHLY, CDR2 FYNNEI. The CDR3 runs to 14 residues. CDR3 region: CASRGDRSTDTQYF. As DNA, the CDR3 is TGTGCCAGCAGGGGCGATAGAAGCACAGATACGCAGTATTTT.

By share, this clonotype counts as medium-sized. The chain is built from TRBV10-3 and TRBJ2-7; D may be TRBD1 or TRBD2 (5 bases each). V gave up 0 bases and J gave up 1 base, with 10 bases separating them. The germline CDR1 and CDR2 sequences are ENHRY and SYGVKD. The CDR3 extends over 15 amino acids. This CDR3 reads CAISESIGTSYEQYF. The CDR3 DNA follows: TGTGCCATCAGTGAGTCAATCGGGACGTCCTACGAGCAGTACTTC.

The V gene is TRBV24-1, the J gene TRBJ2-1; TRBD1 matches at 11 bases. Germline assignment: CDR1 KGHDR and CDR2 SFDVKD. The CDR3 has 17 residues. The J segment lost 7 bases and the V segment lost 5 bases, leaving 12 bases of the junction unmatched. CDR3 nucleotide sequence: TGTGCCACCAGTGCTAACCCGGGACAGGGGGGAGTGAATGAGCAGTTCTTC. Protein: CATSANPGQGGVNEQFF.

In its sample, this clonotype was seen many times. This sequence joins TRBV12-3 or TRBV12-4 and TRBJ1-2; 7 bases fit TRBD1. The junction had 10 bases not matched to a gene; V was cut back by 5 bases and J by 7 bases. The length of the CDR3 is 14 residues. CDR3 coding DNA: TGTGCCAGCAGTAAACTTACAGGGGTTGTTGGCTACACCTTC. It codes for CASSKLTGVVGYTF.